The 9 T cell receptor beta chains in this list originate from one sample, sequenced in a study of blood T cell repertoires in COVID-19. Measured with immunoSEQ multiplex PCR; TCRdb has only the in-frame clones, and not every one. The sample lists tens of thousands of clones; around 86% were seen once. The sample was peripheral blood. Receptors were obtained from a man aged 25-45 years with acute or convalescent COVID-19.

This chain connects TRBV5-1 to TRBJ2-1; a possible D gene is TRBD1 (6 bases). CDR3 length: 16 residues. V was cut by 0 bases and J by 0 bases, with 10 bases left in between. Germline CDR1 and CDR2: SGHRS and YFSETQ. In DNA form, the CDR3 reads TGCGCCAGCAGCTTGGGGGGGCGGAGCTCCTACAATGAGCAGTTCTTC. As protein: CASSLGGRSSYNEQFF. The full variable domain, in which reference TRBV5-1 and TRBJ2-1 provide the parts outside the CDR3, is KAGVTQTPRYLIKTRGQQVTLSCSPISGHRSVSWYQQTPGQGLQFLFEYFSETQRNKGNFPGRFSGRQFSNSRSEMNVSTLELGDSALYLCASSLGGRSSYNEQFFGPGTRLTVL.

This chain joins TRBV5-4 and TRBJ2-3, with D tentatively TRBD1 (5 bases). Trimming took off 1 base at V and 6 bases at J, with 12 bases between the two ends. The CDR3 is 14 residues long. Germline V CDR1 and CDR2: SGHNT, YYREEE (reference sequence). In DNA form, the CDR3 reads TGTGCCAGCAGCTTGAGGCAGGGTGCGGATACGCAGTATTTT. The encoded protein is CASSLRQGADTQYF.

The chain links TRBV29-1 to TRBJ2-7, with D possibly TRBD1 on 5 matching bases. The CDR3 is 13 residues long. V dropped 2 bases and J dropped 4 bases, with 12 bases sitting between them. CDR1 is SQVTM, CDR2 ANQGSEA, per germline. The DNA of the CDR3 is TGCAGCGTTGAAAGGCAGGGTAGTTACGAGCAGTACTTC. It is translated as CSVERQGSYEQYF.

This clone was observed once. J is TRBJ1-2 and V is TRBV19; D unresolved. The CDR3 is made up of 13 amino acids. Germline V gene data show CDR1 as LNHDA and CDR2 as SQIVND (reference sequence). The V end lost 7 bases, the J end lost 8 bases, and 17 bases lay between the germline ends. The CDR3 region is CASIGGRSSGYTF. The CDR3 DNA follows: TGTGCCAGTATAGGCGGGCGATCAAGCGGCTACACCTTC.

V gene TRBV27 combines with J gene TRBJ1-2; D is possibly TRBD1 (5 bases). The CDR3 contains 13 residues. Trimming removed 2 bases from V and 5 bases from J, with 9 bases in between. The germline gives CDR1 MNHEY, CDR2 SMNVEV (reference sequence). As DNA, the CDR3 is TGTGCCAGCAGTTTAACGGGGGAATATGGCTACACCTTC. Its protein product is CASSLTGEYGYTF.

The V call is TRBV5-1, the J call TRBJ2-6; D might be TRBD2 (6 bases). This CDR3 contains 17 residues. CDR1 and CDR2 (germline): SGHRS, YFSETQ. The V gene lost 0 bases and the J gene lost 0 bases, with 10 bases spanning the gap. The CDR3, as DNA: TGCGCCAGCAGCTTGGTGGGGACTGCCTCTGGGGCCAACGTCCTGACTTTC. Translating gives CASSLVGTASGANVLTF.

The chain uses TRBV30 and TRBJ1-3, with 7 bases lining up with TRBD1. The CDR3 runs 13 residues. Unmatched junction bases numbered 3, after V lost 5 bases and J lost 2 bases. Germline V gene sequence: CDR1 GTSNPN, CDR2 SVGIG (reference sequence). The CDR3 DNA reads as TGTGCCTGGGCTACAGGGGCTGGAAACACCATATATTTT. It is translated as CAWATGAGNTIYF. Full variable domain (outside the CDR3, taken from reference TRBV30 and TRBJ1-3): SQTIHQWPATLVQPVGSPLSLECTVEGTSNPNLYWYRQAAGRGLQLLFYSVGIGQISSEVPQNLSASRPQDRQFILSSKKLLLSDSGFYLCAWATGAGNTIYFGEGSWLTVV.

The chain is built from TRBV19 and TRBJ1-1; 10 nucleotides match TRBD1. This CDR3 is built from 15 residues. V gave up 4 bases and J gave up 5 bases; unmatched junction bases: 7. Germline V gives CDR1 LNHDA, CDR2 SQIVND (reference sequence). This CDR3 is CASSTLRTGGTEAFF. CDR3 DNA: TGTGCCAGTAGTACTCTCCGGACAGGGGGGACTGAAGCTTTCTTT.

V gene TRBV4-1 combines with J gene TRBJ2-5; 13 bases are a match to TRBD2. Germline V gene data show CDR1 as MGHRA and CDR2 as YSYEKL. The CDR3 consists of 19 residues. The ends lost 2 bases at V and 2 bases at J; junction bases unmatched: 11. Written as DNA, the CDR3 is TGCGCCAGCAGCCAAACTACGAGCCGGACTAGCGGGAGACAAGAGACCCAGTACTTC. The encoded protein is CASSQTTSRTSGRQETQYF.